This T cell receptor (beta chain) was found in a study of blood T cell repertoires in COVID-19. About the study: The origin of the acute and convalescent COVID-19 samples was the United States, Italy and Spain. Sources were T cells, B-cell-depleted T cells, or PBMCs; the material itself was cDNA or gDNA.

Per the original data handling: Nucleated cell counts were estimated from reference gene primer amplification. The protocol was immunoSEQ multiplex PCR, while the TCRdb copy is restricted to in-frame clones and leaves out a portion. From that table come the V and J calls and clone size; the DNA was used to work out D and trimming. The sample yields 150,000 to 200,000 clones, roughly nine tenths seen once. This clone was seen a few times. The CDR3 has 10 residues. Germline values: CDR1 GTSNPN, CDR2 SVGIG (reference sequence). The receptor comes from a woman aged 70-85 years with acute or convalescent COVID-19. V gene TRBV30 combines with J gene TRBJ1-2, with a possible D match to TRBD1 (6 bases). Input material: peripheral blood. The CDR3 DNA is TGTGCAGGGGGTAACTATGGCTACACCTTC. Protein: CAGGNYGYTF.